These 30 T cell receptor beta chains were sequenced from one sample in a study of T cell changes during pregnancy in multiple sclerosis. The protocol was immunoSEQ multiplex PCR, while the TCRdb copy is restricted to in-frame clones and leaves out a portion. This table has under 130,000 clones, about 90% appearing once. The specimen comprised peripheral blood, sampled after pregnancy. The receptors derive from a female donor with multiple sclerosis, enrolled in a pregnancy study.

A single count supports this clone. The rearrangement joins TRBV6-1 to TRBJ1-2, with no clear D. Trimming cost V 5 bases and J 0 bases, with 13 bases left between them. Germline V lookup: CDR1 MNHNS, CDR2 SASEGT. This CDR3 is built from 15 residues. In DNA, the CDR3 is TGTGCCAGCAGTTCCCGGGAGACCCCTAACTATGGCTACACCTTC. Translating it yields CASSSRETPNYGYTF.

The rearrangement joins TRBV28 to TRBJ1-2, with D unclear. With 8 bases removed from V and 0 bases from J, the gap between germline ends came to 13 bases. The length of the CDR3 is 14 residues. The germline gives CDR1 MDHEN, CDR2 SYDVKM. CDR3 nucleotides: TGTGCCAGCCCGAACAGACCCCCTAACTATGGCTACACCTTC. Its protein product is CASPNRPPNYGYTF.

This clone has just one count. V usage is TRBV7-3 and J usage is TRBJ1-6; possibly TRBD1 for D (5 bases). The CDR3 runs to 15 residues. Germline assignment: CDR1 SGHTA and CDR2 FQGTGA. Trimming cost V 3 bases and J 10 bases, with 16 bases left between them. CDR3 in DNA: TGTGCCAGCAGCTTTTGGGCCAGGGCTGAGTCACCCCTCCACTTT. Translated, it gives CASSFWARAESPLHF.

V is TRBV2 and J is TRBJ2-5; D is possibly TRBD1 (5 bases). This CDR3 contains 12 residues. Germline CDR1 reads SNHLY; CDR2 reads FYNNEI. The ends were cut back, 6 bases at V and 4 bases at J, with 9 bases in the middle. The CDR3, as DNA: TGTGCCAGCAGGGGGCGGCCAGAGACCCAGTACTTC. It encodes CASRGRPETQYF.

V gene TRBV25-1 combines with J gene TRBJ2-4; D ambiguous. This CDR3 is 17 amino acids long. Germline V gene lookup returns CDR1 MGHDK and CDR2 SYGVNS. V gave up 3 bases and J gave up 0 bases, with 15 bases separating them. The CDR3 is CASSEEGGSVAKNIQYF. The CDR3 DNA sequence: TGTGCCAGCAGTGAGGAAGGCGGAAGTGTAGCCAAAAACATTCAGTACTTC.

The chain is built from TRBV6-7 and TRBJ1-4; TRBD1 matches 7 bases. TRBV6-7 is treated as an ORF (open reading frame) with a function not yet certain. The CDR3 consists of 18 residues. After removal of 4 bases from V and 7 bases from J, the junction contained 18 bases not matched to a gene. DNA for the CDR3: TGTGCCAGCAGTTCCTTGAACAGACCTACAGGGGCGGGTGAAAAACTGTTTTTT. It translates to CASSSLNRPTGAGEKLFF.

The CDR3 DNA reads as TGTGCCAGCAGCTCTTGGGGACTAAAAGAGCAGTACTTC. Translating it yields CASSSWGLKEQYF. This chain joins TRBV7-2 and TRBJ2-7; 7 positions agree with TRBD2. V gave up 4 bases and J gave up 7 bases; unmatched junction bases: 7. This CDR3 contains 13 residues. CDR1 SGHTA and CDR2 FQGNSA come from the germline V gene.

V usage is TRBV7-8 and J usage is TRBJ1-1; tentatively, D is TRBD1 (5 bases). Trimming took off 1 base at V and 9 bases at J, with 12 bases between the two ends. Looked up from germline, CDR1 is SGHVS and CDR2 is FQNEAQ. The CDR3 sequence is 13 residues long. CDR3 amino acids: CASSLVGGGQAFF. DNA for the CDR3: TGTGCCAGCAGCTTAGTCGGGGGAGGGCAAGCTTTCTTT.

This chain links TRBV7-2 with TRBJ1-1; perhaps TRBD1 as D (6 bases). Germline V lookup: CDR1 SGHTA, CDR2 FQGNSA. The CDR3 extends over 14 amino acids. V dropped 2 bases and J dropped 1 base, with 8 bases sitting between them. DNA for the CDR3: TGTGCCAGCAGCTTACAAGGGGGGAACACTGAAGCTTTCTTT. Translating gives CASSLQGGNTEAFF. Based on the CDR3 plus reference TRBV7-2 and TRBJ1-1, the full variable domain is GAGVSQSPSNKVTEKGKDVELRCDPISGHTALYWYRQSLGQGLEFLIYFQGNSAPDKSGLPSDRFSAERTGGSVSTLTIQRTQQEDSAVYLCASSLQGGNTEAFFGQGTRLTVV.

This chain connects TRBV27 to TRBJ1-6, with 7 bases fitting TRBD1. V shed 5 bases, J shed 6 bases, and the junction held 7 bases outside the gene matches. The CDR3 has 15 amino acids. Germline V gene sequence: CDR1 MNHEY, CDR2 SMNVEV (reference sequence). The CDR3 nucleotides are TGTGCCAGCAGTCCTTGGGACAGTACTAATTCACCCCTCCACTTT. It codes for CASSPWDSTNSPLHF.

This clone was counted a single time. This sequence joins TRBV28 and TRBJ2-5, with D possibly TRBD2 on 6 matching bases. There are 15 residues in the CDR3. Germline assignment: CDR1 MDHEN and CDR2 SYDVKM. V lost 5 bases and J lost 4, with 17 bases in between. CDR3 sequence: CASSADQRAGETQYF. The CDR3, as DNA: TGTGCCAGCAGTGCCGACCAGCGGGCGGGAGAGACCCAGTACTTC.

This rearrangement joins TRBV28 to TRBJ1-2; D is perhaps TRBD1 (6 bases). CDR3 length equals 15 residues. The V gene lost 3 bases and the J gene lost 4 bases, with 15 bases spanning the gap. Per the germline V gene, CDR1 is MDHEN and CDR2 is SYDVKM. The CDR3 sequence is CASSFPRTEIYGYTF. The CDR3 DNA is TGTGCCAGCAGTTTTCCTCGGACAGAAATCTATGGCTACACCTTC.

The chain joins TRBV15 to TRBJ1-2; D not certain. CDR3 length: 14 amino acids. CDR1 and CDR2 from the germline V gene are LNHNV and YYDKDF (reference sequence). The V and J ends lost 3 bases and 7 bases respectively, with 15 bases between them. The CDR3 loop reads CATSSPGASGGYTF. The CDR3 DNA follows: TGTGCCACCAGCAGCCCCGGCGCCTCAGGTGGCTACACCTTC.

The V gene is TRBV15, the J gene TRBJ1-1, with 8 positions matching TRBD1. Trimming removed 5 bases from V and 5 bases from J; junction bases left unmatched: 4. There are 13 residues in the CDR3. CDR1 is LNHNV and CDR2 is YYDKDF in the germline V gene (reference sequence). The CDR3 nucleotides read TGTGCCACCAGCGGACACAGGGGGACTGAAGCTTTCTTT. Protein product: CATSGHRGTEAFF.

V gene TRBV7-3 combines with J gene TRBJ2-1; TRBD2 agrees at 10 bases. This CDR3 region has 15 residues. Trimming took 5 bases from V and 7 from J; bases not matched to a gene: 8. The germline V gene has CDR1 SGHTA and CDR2 FQGTGA. The CDR3, as DNA: TGTGCCAGCAGCGTCACTAGCGGGAAGATGAATGAGCAGTTCTTC. Its translation: CASSVTSGKMNEQFF.

The chain links TRBV27 to TRBJ2-7, with no clear D. The CDR3 extends over 14 amino acids. V shed 3 bases and J shed 0 bases, with 9 bases lying between them. CDR1 is MNHEY, CDR2 SMNVEV, per germline (reference sequence). As DNA, the CDR3 is TGTGCCAGCAGTTTGTCAGGCATCTCCTACGAGCAGTACTTC. It is translated as CASSLSGISYEQYF.

V usage is TRBV9 and J usage is TRBJ1-2; D call uncertain. The ends were cut back, 0 bases at V and 7 bases at J, with 10 bases in the middle. The CDR3 length is 13 residues. The germline CDR1 and CDR2 sequences are SGDLS and YYNGEE. CDR3 sequence reads: CASSVGDFSGYTF. The CDR3 DNA reads as TGTGCCAGCAGCGTAGGAGACTTTTCTGGCTACACCTTC.

The rearrangement joins TRBV7-9 to TRBJ1-1; D ambiguous. The CDR3 has 13 amino acids. CDR1 and CDR2 (germline): SEHNR, FQNEAQ (reference sequence). V was shortened by 2 bases and J by 4 bases, with 8 bases between the two germline ends. DNA for the CDR3: TGTGCCAGCAGCTTATTAATCGGCACTGAAGCTTTCTTT. Its protein is CASSLLIGTEAFF. The entire variable domain, with the rest obtained from reference TRBV7-9 and TRBJ1-1, is as follows: DTGVSQNPRHKITKRGQNVTFRCDPISEHNRLYWYRQTLGQGPEFLTYFQNEAQLEKSRLLSDRFSAERPKGSFSTLEIQRTEQGDSAMYLCASSLLIGTEAFFGQGTRLTVV.

This chain links TRBV5-1 with TRBJ1-4, with D possibly TRBD1 on 5 matching bases. The CDR3 is 14 amino acids. Germline V gene lookup returns CDR1 SGHRS and CDR2 YFSETQ. V lost 4 bases, J lost 7 bases, and 14 bases lay in between. This CDR3 is CASSLGGAPEKLFF. In DNA, the CDR3 is TGCGCCAGCAGCCTAGGAGGGGCTCCTGAAAAACTGTTTTTT.

J is TRBJ2-1 and V is TRBV4-2; D is possibly TRBD1 (6 bases). In germline, CDR1 is LGHNA, CDR2 YNFKEQ. Deletions cut 1 base from V and 2 bases from J, with 9 bases between. CDR3 length: 15 residues. CDR3 sequence: CASSQARTAYNEQFF. The CDR3 nucleotides read TGTGCCAGCAGCCAAGCCCGGACAGCCTACAATGAGCAGTTCTTC.

In DNA form, the CDR3 reads TGTGCCAGCAGTTCGGGACAGGGGGTGGCTAACTATGGCTACACCTTC. Translated: CASSSGQGVANYGYTF. J is TRBJ1-2 and V is TRBV6-5; 11 bases line up with TRBD1. The germline CDR1 and CDR2 sequences are MNHEY and SVGAGI. The CDR3 consists of 16 residues. The trim removed 4 bases at V and 0 bases at J, leaving 4 bases unmatched.

The rearrangement links TRBV5-4 to TRBJ1-4, with 7 bases matching TRBD1. V lost 4 bases, J lost 6 bases, and 15 bases stayed unmatched. The CDR3 loop spans 17 amino acids. CDR1 is SGHNT, CDR2 YYREEE, per germline (reference sequence). CDR3 region: CASSLGGIGGRDEKLFF. CDR3 DNA: TGTGCCAGCAGCCTAGGCGGGATAGGGGGCAGGGATGAAAAACTGTTTTTT.

This clone was seen more than once but under ten times. The chain uses TRBV6-5 and TRBJ1-1; 7 bases line up with TRBD1. Germline-derived CDR1 and CDR2 are MNHEY and SVGAGI. The J segment lost 0 bases and the V segment lost 2 bases, leaving 6 bases of the junction unmatched. The CDR3 has 16 amino acids. CDR3 region: CASSYPGGSMNTEAFF. CDR3 coding DNA: TGTGCCAGCAGTTACCCAGGGGGGAGCATGAACACTGAAGCTTTCTTT.

V is TRBV28 and J is TRBJ2-6, with TRBD2 as a possible D gene (5 bases). The V and J ends lost 2 bases and 1 base respectively, with 6 bases between them. This CDR3 contains 15 residues. Germline assignment: CDR1 MDHEN and CDR2 SYDVKM. The CDR3 region is CASSLRGSGANVLTF. CDR3 coding DNA: TGTGCCAGCAGTTTACGAGGGTCTGGGGCCAACGTCCTGACTTTC.

This clone was seen just once. V and J are TRBV21-1 and TRBJ2-5; the D call in the table, TRBD2, was not verified against the DNA. TRBV21-1 is a recognized pseudogene. The CDR3 has 11 amino acids. The CDR3 is CASRCRETQYF. The CDR3 DNA follows: TGTGCCAGCAGGTGTAGAGAGACCCAGTACTTC.

This clone was seen a handful of times. The chain has TRBV28 and TRBJ2-7; 7 bases agree with TRBD2. The CDR3 contains 16 residues. After removal of 6 bases from V and 5 bases from J, the junction contained 16 bases not matched to a gene. CDR1 and CDR2 from the germline V gene are MDHEN and SYDVKM. The CDR3 sequence is CASSSRSLGGKHEQYF. CDR3 nucleotides: TGTGCCAGCAGCTCCCGGTCGTTGGGAGGGAAGCACGAGCAGTACTTC.

This clone was counted only a few times. The CDR3 sequence: CASSPGGGQPQHF. The DNA of the CDR3 is TGCGCCAGCAGCCCTGGGGGGGGCCAGCCCCAGCATTTT. The chain is built from TRBV5-1 and TRBJ1-5; D perhaps matches TRBD1 (6 bases). CDR1 SGHRS and CDR2 YFSETQ come from the germline V gene. V lost 4 bases and J 7 bases, leaving 12 bases between the germline ends. The CDR3 spans 13 residues.

The genes are TRBV4-3 and TRBJ2-1; 10 bases match TRBD1. The length of the CDR3 is 14 residues. The V gene's germline CDR1 is LGHNA and CDR2 YSLEER. J lost 6 bases, V lost 4 bases, and 3 bases had no gene match. CDR3 nucleotide sequence: TGCGCCAGCAGCCGGGACAGGGGAAGCAATGAGCAGTTCTTC. Its protein is CASSRDRGSNEQFF.

The chain joins TRBV9 to TRBJ2-1; weak D call: TRBD2 (5 bases). V gave up 0 bases and J gave up 2 bases, with 9 bases separating them. CDR3 length: 15 amino acids. Germline values: CDR1 SGDLS, CDR2 YYNGEE. CDR3 sequence (DNA): TGTGCCAGCAGCGTAGAGAGGGCCGCCTACAATGAGCAGTTCTTC. Its translation: CASSVERAAYNEQFF.

This rearrangement joins TRBV4-3 to TRBJ1-3; no clear D gene. Germline V lookup: CDR1 LGHNA, CDR2 YSLEER. The CDR3 runs to 14 residues. Trimming pared 0 bases from V and 11 bases from J, leaving 14 bases between. The CDR3 region has the DNA TGCGCCAGCAGCCAAGATCCCAGGTTTAAGGCCATATATTTT. Amino acids: CASSQDPRFKAIYF.